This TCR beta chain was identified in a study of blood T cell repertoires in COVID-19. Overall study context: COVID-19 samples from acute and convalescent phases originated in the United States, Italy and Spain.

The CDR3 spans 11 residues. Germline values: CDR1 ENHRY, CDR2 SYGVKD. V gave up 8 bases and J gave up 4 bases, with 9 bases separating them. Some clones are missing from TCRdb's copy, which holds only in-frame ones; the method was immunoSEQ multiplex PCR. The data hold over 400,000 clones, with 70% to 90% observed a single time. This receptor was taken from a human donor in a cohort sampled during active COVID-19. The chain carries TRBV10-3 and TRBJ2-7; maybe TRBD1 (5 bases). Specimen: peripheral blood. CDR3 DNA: TGTGCCATCGCCAGGGAATACGAGCAGTACTTC. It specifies CAIAREYEQYF.